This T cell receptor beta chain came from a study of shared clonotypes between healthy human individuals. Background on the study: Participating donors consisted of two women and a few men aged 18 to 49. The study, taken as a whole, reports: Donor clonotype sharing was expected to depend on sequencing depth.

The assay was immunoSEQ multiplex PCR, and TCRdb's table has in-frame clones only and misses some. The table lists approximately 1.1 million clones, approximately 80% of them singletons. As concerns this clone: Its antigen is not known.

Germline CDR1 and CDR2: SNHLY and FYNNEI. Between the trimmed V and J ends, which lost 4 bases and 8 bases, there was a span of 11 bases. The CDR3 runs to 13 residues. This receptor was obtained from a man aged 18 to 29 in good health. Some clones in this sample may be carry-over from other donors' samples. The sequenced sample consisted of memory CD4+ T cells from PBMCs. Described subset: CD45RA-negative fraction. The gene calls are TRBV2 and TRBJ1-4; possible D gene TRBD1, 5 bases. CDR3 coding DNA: TGTGCCAGCAGTGTCGGGGGTCTCGAAAAACTGTTTTTT. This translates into CASSVGGLEKLFF.